This T cell receptor beta chain was captured by sequencing in a study of blood T cell repertoires in COVID-19. In the original analysis: Estimated nucleated cell counts came from reference gene primer amplification. Method: immunoSEQ multiplex PCR; TCRdb's copy keeps in-frame clones and lacks some. V, J and clone size are those of that table, while D and trimming were read from the DNA. The sample has under 200,000 clones, 70% to 90% seen once. V shed 6 bases and J shed 3 bases, with 14 bases lying between them. The CDR3 is 14 residues long. Germline CDR1 reads MNHEY; CDR2 reads SVGAGI. The TCR sequence derives from a man aged 60-69 years with acute or convalescent COVID-19. The sequenced material came from peripheral blood. The V call is TRBV6-5, the J call TRBJ1-2; perhaps TRBD1 as D (5 bases). The CDR3 reads CASRDPRVYYGYTF. The CDR3, as DNA: TGTGCCAGCAGAGACCCCAGGGTGTACTATGGCTACACCTTC.